The sequence of this TCR beta chain was determined in a study of T cells in Graves' hyperthyroidism and ophthalmopathy. Whole-study findings and limits: Most clonotypes expanded in thyroid above 0.001 were likewise present in blood.

TCR beta CDR3 sequences were amplified from RNA transcripts. Researchers ran a first-round RT-PCR on the TCR CDR3 using the HTBI primer set. One entry per CDR3 protein, called by TCRdb with MiXCR from the multiplex PCR reads. This sample has about 840,000 distinct CDR3 sequences; more than 30% occur once, and the top ten carry 7% to 10%. As concerns this clonotype: The antigen remains unidentified.

The V gene lost 3 bases and the J gene lost 8 bases, with 16 bases spanning the gap. The germline V gene has CDR1 SQVTM and CDR2 ANQGSEA. The CDR3 runs to 13 residues. Patients aged 18 to 65 had newly diagnosed hyperthyroidism lasting under 2 months. This TCR came from a man aged 18 to 35 with Graves' hyperthyroidism. Sequencing used blood. The V call is TRBV29-1, the J call TRBJ1-2; D is uncertain. CDR3 DNA sequence: TGCAGCGTTGAGGGTTCTGGCGCAGTGGGCTACACCTTC. It specifies CSVEGSGAVGYTF.